The 19 T cell receptor beta chains below were found in one sample sequenced in a study of T cell repertoires in cytomegalovirus infection. TCRdb re-analysed the reads in MiXCR, keeping a single row per CDR3 protein. The data hold more than 35,000 distinct CDR3 sequences, with about 52% observed a single time. No antigens are known for them. Sequences were derived from CD8+ T cells from cultured PBMCs, sampled from culture after CMV antigen stimulation. Receptors were obtained from a human donor in good health (CMV status not recorded). Some clones in this sample may be carry-over from other donors' samples.

The V gene is TRBV7-6, the J gene TRBJ2-2; D might be TRBD2 (6 bases). The CDR3 covers 16 residues. Germline CDR1 is SGHVS and CDR2 is FNYEAQ. V lost 7 bases and J lost 4, with 19 bases in between. CDR3 coding DNA: TGTGCCAGCACCACCACGGGGGAGCGCCTCACCGGGGAGCTGTTTTTT. Its translation is CASTTTGERLTGELFF.

V is TRBV7-6 and J is TRBJ1-2, with 7 bases fitting TRBD1. Germline CDR1 is SGHVS and CDR2 is FNYEAQ. This CDR3 is 15 amino acids long. J gave up 5 bases and V 5 bases, and 11 bases lay outside the gene matches. The CDR3 bases are TGTGCCAGCAGCCCAACGGGGAGACAGGGATATGGCTACACCTTC. Translation: CASSPTGRQGYGYTF.

CDR3 sequence reads: CASSLAPGAELEETQYF. The DNA for the CDR3 is TGTGCCAGCAGCTTAGCCCCAGGGGCGGAACTCGAAGAGACCCAGTACTTC. The chain couples TRBV11-2 to TRBJ2-5, with D possibly being TRBD1 (6 bases). Germline CDR1 is SGHAT and CDR2 is FQNNGV. The V gene lost 1 base and the J gene lost 3 bases, with 18 bases spanning the gap. The CDR3 is 17 amino acids.

The chain has TRBV11-2 and TRBJ2-1, with 7 bases that match TRBD2. Germline loops: CDR1 SGHAT, CDR2 FQNNGV. The CDR3 loop spans 16 amino acids. Trimming cost V 4 bases and J 5 bases; bases outside gene matches: 11. CDR3 residues: CASSYQPRLAHNEQFF. For the CDR3, the DNA is TGTGCCAGCAGCTACCAACCGAGACTAGCCCACAATGAGCAGTTCTTC. Full variable domain (missing parts from reference TRBV11-2 and TRBJ2-1): EAGVAQSPRYKIIEKRQSVAFWCNPISGHATLYWYQQILGQGPKLLIQFQNNGVVDDSQLPKDRFSAERLKGVDSTLKIQPAKLEDSAVYLCASSYQPRLAHNEQFFGPGTRLTVL.

This clonotype was counted a few times. The chain is built from TRBV11-2 and TRBJ2-2; D gene unclear. CDR3 length equals 17 residues. Germline V gene sequence: CDR1 SGHAT, CDR2 FQNNGV. V lost 2 bases to trimming and J lost 1 base, with 14 bases between them. In DNA, the CDR3 is TGTGCCAGCAGCTTATCACCCATGCATCTGAACACCGGGGAGCTGTTTTTT. This sequence encodes CASSLSPMHLNTGELFF.

This clonotype occurred a few times. This sequence joins TRBV7-8 and TRBJ2-3; 8 bases match TRBD1. The trim removed 7 bases at V and 0 bases at J, leaving 9 bases unmatched. The CDR3 sequence is 16 residues long. Germline V gene sequence: CDR1 SGHVS, CDR2 FQNEAQ. The CDR3 coding sequence is TGTGCCAGCAAAACTTCTGGACAGGGAAGCACAGATACGCAGTATTTT. Protein product: CASKTSGQGSTDTQYF. The complete variable domain, with remaining parts taken from reference TRBV7-8 and TRBJ2-3, reads GAGVSQSPRYKVAKRGQDVALRCDPISGHVSLFWYQQALGQGPEFLTYFQNEAQLDKSGLPSDRFFAERPEGSVSTLKIQRTQQEDSAVYLCASKTSGQGSTDTQYFGPGTRLTVL.

This clonotype has more than one count but fewer than ten. The chain combines TRBV2 with TRBJ2-1; TRBD2 matches 7 bases. Per the germline V gene, CDR1 is SNHLY and CDR2 is FYNNEI. Trimming cost V 1 base and J 6 bases; bases outside gene matches: 12. CDR3 size: 17 residues. Here the CDR3 DNA reads TGTGCCAGCAGTGAAGTGCTGGGAGGGCCGGGTACCAATGAGCAGTTCTTC. Translation gives CASSEVLGGPGTNEQFF.

This sequence joins TRBV12-3 or TRBV12-4 and TRBJ1-1; no reliable D call. V lost 6 bases and J lost 0, with 8 bases in between. The CDR3 totals 13 residues. The CDR3 coding sequence is TGTGCCAGCAGATCCTTTGTGAACACTGAAGCTTTCTTT. Its translation is CASRSFVNTEAFF.

The chain uses TRBV5-6 and TRBJ2-1, with TRBD1 identical over 8 bases. The CDR3 loop spans 15 amino acids. CDR1 and CDR2 (germline): SGHDT, YYEEEE. J gave up 5 bases and V 2 bases, and 6 bases lay outside the gene matches. The CDR3 sequence: CASSLDRGSNNEQFF. The DNA for the CDR3 is TGTGCCAGCAGCTTAGACAGGGGCTCAAACAATGAGCAGTTCTTC.

The genes are TRBV7-6 and TRBJ2-2, with D tentatively TRBD1 (5 bases). Germline values: CDR1 SGHVS, CDR2 FNYEAQ. The V end was cut by 2 bases, the J end by 4 bases, with 14 bases between. CDR3 length equals 16 residues. The CDR3 spells CASSLPTGSGTGELFF. DNA of the CDR3: TGTGCCAGCAGCTTACCCACAGGTTCCGGCACCGGGGAGCTGTTTTTT.

The V call is TRBV7-8, the J call TRBJ2-2; D ambiguous. Trimming took 11 bases from V and 4 from J, leaving 11 bases between them. The germline CDR1 and CDR2 sequences are SGHVS and FQNEAQ. CDR3 length: 12 residues. CDR3 sequence (DNA): TGTGCCCTAGACGTGGTCACCGGGGAGCTGTTTTTT. Residues: CALDVVTGELFF.

The genes are TRBV6-8 and TRBJ1-2; TRBD1 is a possible D gene (5 bases). The CDR3 consists of 15 residues. Trimming shortened V by 0 bases and J by 4 bases, and 12 bases separated the two germline ends. CDR1 is MNHGY and CDR2 is SAAAGT in the germline V gene. CDR3 protein: CASSYSEGSVYGYTF. CDR3 nucleotide sequence: TGTGCCAGCAGTTACTCGGAGGGGTCAGTCTATGGCTACACCTTC.

The chain employs TRBV7-9 and TRBJ2-5; 7 bases map to TRBD1. Per the germline V gene, CDR1 is SEHNR and CDR2 is FQNEAQ (reference sequence). The V and J ends lost 4 bases and 1 base, in that order; junction bases with no gene match: 12. The CDR3 contains 17 residues. The CDR3 region is CASSSILTGLLQETQYF. The CDR3, as DNA: TGTGCCAGCAGCTCTATCCTGACAGGGCTACTCCAAGAGACCCAGTACTTC. The variable domain in full, completed from reference TRBV7-9 and TRBJ2-5, reads DTGVSQNPRHKITKRGQNVTFRCDPISEHNRLYWYRQTLGQGPEFLTYFQNEAQLEKSRLLSDRFSAERPKGSFSTLEIQRTEQGDSAMYLCASSSILTGLLQETQYFGPGTRLLVL.

The chain couples TRBV27 to TRBJ2-5, with 8 bases aligning to TRBD2. The CDR3 loop spans 18 amino acids. The V segment lost 7 bases and the J segment 3 bases; nucleotides outside the gene matches: 19. Germline lookup yields CDR1 MNHEY and CDR2 SMNVEV (reference sequence). The CDR3 here is CASTSRDRAGLAEETQYF. The CDR3 nucleotides read TGTGCCAGCACTTCCCGGGATAGAGCTGGACTAGCCGAAGAGACCCAGTACTTC.

The chain links TRBV2 to TRBJ2-7; a possible D gene is TRBD2 (6 bases). The germline V gene has CDR1 SNHLY and CDR2 FYNNEI. The CDR3 totals 14 residues. V was clipped by 1 base and J by 2 bases, with 9 bases between them. The CDR3 nucleotides read TGTGCCAGCAGTGAAGTGGAGGGTCCCTACGAGCAGTACTTC. Protein: CASSEVEGPYEQYF.

This chain links TRBV6-1 with TRBJ2-7, with 7 bases aligning to TRBD2. The CDR3 is made up of 15 amino acids. Per the germline V gene, CDR1 is MNHNS and CDR2 is SASEGT. Trimming removed 1 base from V and 3 bases from J; junction bases left unmatched: 6. The CDR3 DNA is TGTGCCAGCAGTGAAGAGGGAAGCGGGATCTACGAGCAGTACTTC. This translates into CASSEEGSGIYEQYF.

V usage is TRBV9 and J usage is TRBJ2-7, with 7 nucleotides matching TRBD2. Per germline, CDR1 SGDLS and CDR2 YYNGEE. The J segment lost 4 bases and the V segment lost 4 bases, leaving 5 bases of the junction unmatched. The CDR3 runs 13 residues. CDR3 coding DNA: TGTGCCAGCAGCCCCTACGGGGGGTACGAGCAGTACTTC. Translating it yields CASSPYGGYEQYF.

This clonotype turned up a few times. The CDR3 protein is CASSSFTSPYYNEQFF. DNA for the CDR3: TGTGCCAGCAGCTCCTTCACTAGCCCCTACTACAATGAGCAGTTCTTC. This chain uses TRBV7-6 with TRBJ2-1, with D possibly TRBD2 on 6 matching bases. The CDR3 contains 16 residues. Trimming took 4 bases from V and 3 from J, leaving 16 bases between them. The V gene's germline CDR1 is SGHVS and CDR2 FNYEAQ. Filled out from reference TRBV7-6 and TRBJ2-1, the complete variable domain reads GAGVSQSPRYKVTKRGQDVALRCDPISGHVSLYWYRQALGQGPEFLTYFNYEAQQDKSGLPNDRFSAERPEGSISTLTIQRTEQRDSAMYRCASSSFTSPYYNEQFFGPGTRLTVL.

The chain carries TRBV7-6 and TRBJ2-7; possibly TRBD1 for D (5 bases). The germline V gene has CDR1 SGHVS and CDR2 FNYEAQ. V was clipped by 4 bases and J by 4 bases, with 17 bases between them. The CDR3 extends over 15 amino acids. The CDR3 loop reads CASSSPDTVGYEQYF. The DNA for the CDR3 is TGTGCCAGCAGCTCCCCGGACACGGTGGGGTACGAGCAGTACTTC.